This T cell receptor (beta chain) was obtained from a study of shared clonotypes between healthy human individuals. The CDR3 covers 13 residues. From germline, CDR1 is SGHNT and CDR2 YYREEE (reference sequence). With 4 bases removed from V and 0 bases from J, the gap between germline ends came to 7 bases. Libraries were prepared by immunoSEQ multiplex PCR; TCRdb keeps only in-frame clonotypes and omits some of them. This sample has about 1.1 million clones, with roughly 80% found just once. The sequenced sample was memory CD4+ T cells from PBMCs. Subset described: CD45RA-negative fraction. This rearrangement joins TRBV5-4 to TRBJ1-2; D is unresolved. The clonotype was recovered from a man between 18 and 35 years old in good health. Some clones in this sample may be carry-over from other donors' samples. This CDR3 is CASSISSNYGYTF. CDR3 DNA sequence: TGTGCCAGCAGCATTTCGTCTAACTATGGCTACACCTTC.